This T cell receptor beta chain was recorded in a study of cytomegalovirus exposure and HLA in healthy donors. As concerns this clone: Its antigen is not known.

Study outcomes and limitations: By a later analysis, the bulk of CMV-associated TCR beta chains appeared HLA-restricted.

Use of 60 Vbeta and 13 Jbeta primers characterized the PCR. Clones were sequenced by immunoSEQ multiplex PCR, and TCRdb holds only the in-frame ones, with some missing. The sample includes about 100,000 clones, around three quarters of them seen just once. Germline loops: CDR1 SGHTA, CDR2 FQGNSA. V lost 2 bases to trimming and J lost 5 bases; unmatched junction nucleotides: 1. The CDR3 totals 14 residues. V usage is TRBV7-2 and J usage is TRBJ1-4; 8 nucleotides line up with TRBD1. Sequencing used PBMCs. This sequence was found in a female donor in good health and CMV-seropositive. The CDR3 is CASSLRTGNEKLFF. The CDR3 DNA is TGTGCCAGCAGCTTACGGACAGGGAATGAAAAACTGTTTTTT. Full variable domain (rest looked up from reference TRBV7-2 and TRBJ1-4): GAGVSQSPSNKVTEKGKDVELRCDPISGHTALYWYRQSLGQGLEFLIYFQGNSAPDKSGLPSDRFSAERTGGSVSTLTIQRTQQEDSAVYLCASSLRTGNEKLFFGSGTQLSVL.